These 20 T cell receptor beta chains share one sample of origin, sequenced in a study of control samples from healthy donors and cancer patients. Only in-frame clones appear in the TCRdb table, and some are missing; sequencing was by immunoSEQ multiplex PCR. The sample consists of about 250,000 clones, roughly 87% of them appearing once. The sequenced material came from PBMCs. These receptors originate from a woman in her fifties or sixties with lung cancer.

This clone was seen a few times. This chain connects TRBV5-1 to TRBJ1-6; TRBD1 might be the D (6 bases). V gave up 0 bases and J gave up 9 bases, with 16 bases separating them. The CDR3 runs to 16 residues. Germline CDR1 SGHRS, CDR2 YFSETQ. The CDR3 reads CASSLESIVGASPLHF. The CDR3 nucleotides are TGCGCCAGCAGCTTGGAATCGATTGTGGGGGCTTCACCCCTCCACTTT.

The chain links TRBV7-6 to TRBJ2-3; D is undetermined. Per the germline V gene, CDR1 is SGHVS and CDR2 is FNYEAQ. V dropped 4 bases and J dropped 4 bases, with 12 bases sitting between them. The CDR3 has 14 amino acids. The CDR3 nucleotides read TGTGCCAGCAGCTCCGCGACACGTCCAGATACGCAGTATTTT. It is translated as CASSSATRPDTQYF. Looking up the rest from reference TRBV7-6 and TRBJ2-3 gives the full variable domain: GAGVSQSPRYKVTKRGQDVALRCDPISGHVSLYWYRQALGQGPEFLTYFNYEAQQDKSGLPNDRFSAERPEGSISTLTIQRTEQRDSAMYRCASSSATRPDTQYFGPGTRLTVL.

The CDR3: CASSPNAFPGNTIYF. The DNA for the CDR3 is TGTGCCAGCTCACCTAACGCCTTCCCTGGAAACACCATATATTTT. The chain combines TRBV18 with TRBJ1-3, with D unresolved. Germline V lookup: CDR1 KGHSH, CDR2 LQKENI. CDR3 length: 15 residues. V gave up 3 bases and J gave up 2 bases, with 11 bases separating them. Using reference TRBV18 and TRBJ1-3 for the parts outside the CDR3, the full variable domain is NAGVMQNPRHLVRRRGQEARLRCSPMKGHSHVYWYRQLPEEGLKFMVYLQKENIIDESGMPKERFSAEFPKEGPSILRIQQVVRGDSAAYFCASSPNAFPGNTIYFGEGSWLTVV.

The chain uses TRBV5-4 and TRBJ2-2, with a possible D match to TRBD2 (5 bases). The CDR3 is 15 residues long. Germline values: CDR1 SGHNT, CDR2 YYREEE (reference sequence). V dropped 0 bases and J dropped 5 bases, with 11 bases sitting between them. The chain's CDR3 is CASSLATTGTGELFF. CDR3 bases: TGTGCCAGCAGCTTGGCGACGACGGGGACCGGGGAGCTGTTTTTT. Combining the CDR3 with reference TRBV5-4 and TRBJ2-2 gives the whole variable domain ETGVTQSPTHLIKTRGQQVTLRCSSQSGHNTVSWYQQALGQGPQFIFQYYREEENGRGNFPPRFSGLQFPNYSSELNVNALELDDSALYLCASSLATTGTGELFFGEGSRLTVL.

This clone has just one count. The genes are TRBV5-1 and TRBJ2-5, with 10 bases identical to TRBD2. The CDR3 length is 17 residues. Per the germline V gene, CDR1 is SGHRS and CDR2 is YFSETQ. V shed 4 bases and J 2 bases; nucleotides not matched to a gene: 11. Here the CDR3 reads CASSGGVAGGRQETQYF. In nucleotides, the CDR3 is TGCGCCAGCAGCGGGGGGGTAGCGGGAGGTCGGCAAGAGACCCAGTACTTC.

The chain carries TRBV5-1 and TRBJ1-1; D remains ambiguous. This CDR3 contains 14 residues. Germline V CDR1 and CDR2: SGHRS, YFSETQ. Trimming stripped 2 bases from V and 1 base from J, with 9 bases between. The CDR3 bases are TGCGCCAGCAGCTTATCGGAGGGGAACACTGAAGCTTTCTTT. Translation: CASSLSEGNTEAFF.

Regarding this clone: This sample includes further DNA sequences coding for the same CDR3. The rearrangement uses TRBV5-1 and TRBJ2-7, with TRBD1 matching 7 bases. Germline V gene lookup returns CDR1 SGHRS and CDR2 YFSETQ. V shed 3 bases and J 2 bases; nucleotides not matched to a gene: 2. This CDR3 has 13 amino acids. The CDR3 region has the DNA TGCGCCAGCAGCTCCGGGACAGCCTACGAGCAGTACTTC. The encoded protein is CASSSGTAYEQYF.

The chain employs TRBV7-2 and TRBJ1-6, with a weak D call TRBD1 (5 bases). The germline V gene has CDR1 SGHTA and CDR2 FQGNSA. V shed 2 bases and J shed 9 bases, with 17 bases lying between them. The CDR3 runs 16 residues. CDR3 coding DNA: TGTGCCAGCAGCTTATTAGGACACCGATCTGGTTCACCCCTCCACTTT. Its translation is CASSLLGHRSGSPLHF. Full variable domain (remainder filled in from reference TRBV7-2 and TRBJ1-6): GAGVSQSPSNKVTEKGKDVELRCDPISGHTALYWYRQSLGQGLEFLIYFQGNSAPDKSGLPSDRFSAERTGGSVSTLTIQRTQQEDSAVYLCASSLLGHRSGSPLHFGNGTRLTVT.

This clone was picked up one time. The V and J genes are TRBV12-2 and TRBJ2-1; the D segment call TRBD1 is taken from the table without a DNA check. TRBV12-2 is designated a pseudogene. The CDR3 is 13 residues long. The CDR3 coding sequence is TGTGCAAGTCGGCCGACAGGGGCGGGCGAGCAGTTCTTC. Translating gives CASRPTGAGEQFF.

J is TRBJ1-1 and V is TRBV11-2; 9 bases agree with TRBD1. From germline, CDR1 is SGHAT and CDR2 FQNNGV. The CDR3 loop spans 15 amino acids. V was pared by 2 bases and J by 2 bases, with 3 bases of the junction left unmatched. The CDR3, as DNA: TGTGCCAGCAGCTTACACACAGGGGGCAACACTGAAGCTTTCTTT. This codes for CASSLHTGGNTEAFF.

The CDR3 here is CAISRSVDTQYF. CDR3 nucleotide sequence: TGTGCCATCAGTCGTTCAGTGGATACGCAGTATTTT. V is TRBV10-3 and J is TRBJ2-3; D call uncertain. Germline values: CDR1 ENHRY, CDR2 SYGVKD. V lost 5 bases and J lost 6, with 9 bases in between. This CDR3 is built from 12 residues.

V and J are TRBV3-1 (or the pseudogene TRBV3-2) and TRBJ1-5; no firm D call. Germline V gene lookup returns CDR1 LGHDT and CDR2 YNNKEL (reference sequence). The CDR3 contains 15 residues. Trimming pared 0 bases from V and 3 bases from J, leaving 9 bases between. The CDR3 reads CASSQDLRNNQPQHF. The CDR3, as DNA: TGTGCCAGCAGCCAAGATTTACGGAACAATCAGCCCCAGCATTTT.

The J gene is TRBJ2-5, the V gene TRBV2; D is perhaps TRBD2 (6 bases). The CDR3 covers 13 residues. Trimming took off 7 bases at V and 5 bases at J, with 14 bases between the two ends. The V gene's germline CDR1 is SNHLY and CDR2 FYNNEI. CDR3 sequence reads: CASTPGVAETQYF. In nucleotides, the CDR3 is TGTGCCAGCACCCCGGGGGTAGCTGAGACCCAGTACTTC.

A note on this clone: Other DNA variants within this sample encode the same CDR3. V is TRBV7-2 and J is TRBJ2-2, with 8 bases aligning to TRBD2. This CDR3 spans 15 amino acids. Germline CDR1 and CDR2: SGHTA and FQGNSA. V lost 3 bases to trimming and J lost 4 bases; unmatched junction nucleotides: 4. The CDR3 protein is CASSFGTSGTGELFF. The CDR3 bases are TGTGCCAGCAGCTTCGGGACTAGTGGCACCGGGGAGCTGTTTTTT.

The genes are TRBV5-4 and TRBJ1-4; the D gene is possibly TRBD1 (5 bases). Trimming took off 0 bases at V and 8 bases at J, with 20 bases between the two ends. From germline, CDR1 is SGHNT and CDR2 YYREEE (reference sequence). The CDR3 runs to 17 residues. In DNA, the CDR3 is TGTGCCAGCAGCTTGGTCGCGACGGGGCAGAGGCCCGAAAAACTGTTTTTT. Amino acid sequence: CASSLVATGQRPEKLFF. The full variable domain, in which reference TRBV5-4 and TRBJ1-4 provide the parts outside the CDR3, is ETGVTQSPTHLIKTRGQQVTLRCSSQSGHNTVSWYQQALGQGPQFIFQYYREEENGRGNFPPRFSGLQFPNYSSELNVNALELDDSALYLCASSLVATGQRPEKLFFGSGTQLSVL.

The V call is TRBV5-1, the J call TRBJ1-5; 9 nucleotides agree with TRBD1. The CDR3 covers 15 residues. J was trimmed by 6 bases and V by 0 bases; bases with no gene match: 4. Germline V CDR1 and CDR2: SGHRS, YFSETQ. This CDR3 reads CASSLDGQGSQPQHF. The CDR3 bases are TGCGCCAGCAGCTTGGACGGACAGGGGAGTCAGCCCCAGCATTTT. Full variable domain (outside the CDR3, taken from reference TRBV5-1 and TRBJ1-5): KAGVTQTPRYLIKTRGQQVTLSCSPISGHRSVSWYQQTPGQGLQFLFEYFSETQRNKGNFPGRFSGRQFSNSRSEMNVSTLELGDSALYLCASSLDGQGSQPQHFGDGTRLSIL.

The chain couples TRBV7-9 to TRBJ2-3; TRBD1 aligns across 10 bases. Trimming removed 6 bases from V and 6 bases from J; junction bases left unmatched: 6. CDR3 length: 14 residues. In germline, CDR1 is SEHNR, CDR2 FQNEAQ (reference sequence). CDR3 in amino acids: CASSPGTGADTQYF. The CDR3, as DNA: TGTGCCAGCAGTCCCGGGACAGGGGCCGATACGCAGTATTTT. The full variable domain, with the rest looked up from reference TRBV7-9 and TRBJ2-3, is DTGVSQNPRHKITKRGQNVTFRCDPISEHNRLYWYRQTLGQGPEFLTYFQNEAQLEKSRLLSDRFSAERPKGSFSTLEIQRTEQGDSAMYLCASSPGTGADTQYFGPGTRLTVL.

This chain joins TRBV11-2 and TRBJ2-2; D is unresolved. Looked up from germline, CDR1 is SGHAT and CDR2 is FQNNGV. V lost 1 base, J lost 5 bases, and 14 bases lay in between. The CDR3 is made up of 16 amino acids. DNA for the CDR3: TGTGCCAGCAGCTTAGTATGGACGCTAAGGACCGGGGAGCTGTTTTTT. It translates to CASSLVWTLRTGELFF.

The chain carries TRBV4-1 and TRBJ1-6; 8 bases are shared with TRBD1. CDR1 is MGHRA, CDR2 YSYEKL, per germline. The CDR3 loop spans 16 amino acids. The V segment lost 3 bases and the J segment 10 bases; nucleotides outside the gene matches: 11. The CDR3 is CASSQDTGGVGSPLHF. The CDR3 coding sequence is TGCGCCAGCAGCCAGGACACAGGGGGAGTTGGGTCACCCCTCCACTTT.

Concerning this clone itself: Other nucleotide sequences in the sample specify the same CDR3. The chain recombines TRBV18 with TRBJ2-7; 8 bases are shared with TRBD1. The length of the CDR3 is 15 residues. After removal of 3 bases from V and 0 bases from J, the junction contained 4 bases not matched to a gene. The germline CDR1 and CDR2 sequences are KGHSH and LQKENI. CDR3 amino acids: CASSPGTGSSYEQYF. Here the CDR3 DNA reads TGTGCCAGCTCACCCGGGACAGGTAGCTCCTACGAGCAGTACTTC. The full variable domain, its missing parts supplied by reference TRBV18 and TRBJ2-7, is NAGVMQNPRHLVRRRGQEARLRCSPMKGHSHVYWYRQLPEEGLKFMVYLQKENIIDESGMPKERFSAEFPKEGPSILRIQQVVRGDSAAYFCASSPGTGSSYEQYFGPGTRLTVT.